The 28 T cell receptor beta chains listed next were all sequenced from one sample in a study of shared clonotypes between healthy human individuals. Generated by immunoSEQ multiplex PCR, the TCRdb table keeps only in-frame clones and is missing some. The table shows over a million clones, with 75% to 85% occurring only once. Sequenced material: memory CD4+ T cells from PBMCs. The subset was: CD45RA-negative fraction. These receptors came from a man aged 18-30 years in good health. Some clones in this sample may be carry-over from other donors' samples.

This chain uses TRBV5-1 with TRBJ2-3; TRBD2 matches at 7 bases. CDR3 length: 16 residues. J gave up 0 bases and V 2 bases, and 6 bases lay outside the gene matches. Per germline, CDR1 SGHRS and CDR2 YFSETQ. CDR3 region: CASSFGGTVSTDTQYF. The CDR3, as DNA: TGCGCCAGCAGCTTCGGGGGGACTGTTAGCACAGATACGCAGTATTTT.

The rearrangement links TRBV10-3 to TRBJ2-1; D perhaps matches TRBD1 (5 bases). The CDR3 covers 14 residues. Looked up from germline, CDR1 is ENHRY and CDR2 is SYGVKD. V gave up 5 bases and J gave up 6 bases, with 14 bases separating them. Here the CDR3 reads CAISPTRESNEQFF. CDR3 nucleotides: TGTGCCATCAGTCCAACCAGGGAAAGCAATGAGCAGTTCTTC.

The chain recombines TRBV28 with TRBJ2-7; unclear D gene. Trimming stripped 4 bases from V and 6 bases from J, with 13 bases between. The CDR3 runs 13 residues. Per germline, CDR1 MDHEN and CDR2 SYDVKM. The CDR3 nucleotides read TGTGCCAGCAGTTCCATGAGCCCTCTCGAGCAGTACTTC. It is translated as CASSSMSPLEQYF.

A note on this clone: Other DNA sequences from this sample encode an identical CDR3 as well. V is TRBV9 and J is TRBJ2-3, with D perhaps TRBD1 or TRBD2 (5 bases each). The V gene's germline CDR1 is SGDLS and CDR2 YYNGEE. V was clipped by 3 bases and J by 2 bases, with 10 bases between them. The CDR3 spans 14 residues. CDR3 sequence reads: CASSAGRSTDTQYF. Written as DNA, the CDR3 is TGTGCCAGCAGCGCGGGACGGTCCACAGATACGCAGTATTTT.

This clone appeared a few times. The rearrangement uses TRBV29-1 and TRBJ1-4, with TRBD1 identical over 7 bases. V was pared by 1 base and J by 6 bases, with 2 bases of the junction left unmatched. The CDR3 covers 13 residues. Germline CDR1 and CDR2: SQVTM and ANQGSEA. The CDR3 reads CSVEVGGDEKLFF. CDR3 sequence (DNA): TGCAGCGTTGAAGTAGGGGGCGATGAAAAACTGTTTTTT.

CDR3 sequence: CASSMGQEAGYTF. CDR3 DNA: TGTGCCAGTAGTATGGGACAGGAGGCGGGCTACACCTTC. The rearrangement joins TRBV19 to TRBJ1-2; 8 bases match TRBD1. Germline values: CDR1 LNHDA, CDR2 SQIVND (reference sequence). The CDR3 totals 13 residues. V shed 3 bases and J 8 bases; nucleotides not matched to a gene: 5.

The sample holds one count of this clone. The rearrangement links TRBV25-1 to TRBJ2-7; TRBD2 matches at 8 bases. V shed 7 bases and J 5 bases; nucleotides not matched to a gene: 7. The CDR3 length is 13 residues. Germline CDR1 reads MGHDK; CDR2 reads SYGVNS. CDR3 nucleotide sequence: TGTGCCAGCATCCCGGGAGGGCGTAACGAGCAGTACTTC. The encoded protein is CASIPGGRNEQYF.

The CDR3 loop reads CASSSPDRGHTGELFF. CDR3 coding DNA: TGTGCCAGCAGTTCCCCGGACAGGGGGCATACCGGGGAGCTGTTTTTT. The chain joins TRBV27 to TRBJ2-2; 11 bases are a match to TRBD1. The CDR3 spans 16 residues. Germline assignment: CDR1 MNHEY and CDR2 SMNVEV (reference sequence). V shed 4 bases and J 5 bases; nucleotides not matched to a gene: 6.

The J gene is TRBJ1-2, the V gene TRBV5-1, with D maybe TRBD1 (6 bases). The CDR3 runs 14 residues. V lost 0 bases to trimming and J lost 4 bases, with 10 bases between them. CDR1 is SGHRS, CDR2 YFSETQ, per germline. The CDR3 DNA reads TGCGCCAGCAGCTTGGACGGGGGCGGCTATGGCTACACCTTC. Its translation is CASSLDGGGYGYTF.

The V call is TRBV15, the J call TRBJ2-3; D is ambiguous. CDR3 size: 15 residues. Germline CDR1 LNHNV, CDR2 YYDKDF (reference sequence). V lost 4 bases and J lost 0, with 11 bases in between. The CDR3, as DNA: TGTGCCACCAGCATGGATTTAGCTAGCACAGATACGCAGTATTTT. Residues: CATSMDLASTDTQYF.

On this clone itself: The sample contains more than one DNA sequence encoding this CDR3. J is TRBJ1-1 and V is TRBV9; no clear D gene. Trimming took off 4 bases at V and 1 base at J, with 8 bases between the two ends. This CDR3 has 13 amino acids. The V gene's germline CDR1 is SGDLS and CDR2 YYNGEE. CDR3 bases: TGTGCCAGCAGCCCGAGACAGAACACTGAAGCTTTCTTT. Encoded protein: CASSPRQNTEAFF.

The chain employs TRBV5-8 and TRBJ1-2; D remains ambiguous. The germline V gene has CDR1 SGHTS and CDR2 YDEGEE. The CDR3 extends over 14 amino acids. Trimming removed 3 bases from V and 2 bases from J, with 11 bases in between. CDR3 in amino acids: CASSSFGRNYGYTF. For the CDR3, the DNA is TGTGCCAGCAGCTCATTTGGACGGAACTATGGCTACACCTTC.

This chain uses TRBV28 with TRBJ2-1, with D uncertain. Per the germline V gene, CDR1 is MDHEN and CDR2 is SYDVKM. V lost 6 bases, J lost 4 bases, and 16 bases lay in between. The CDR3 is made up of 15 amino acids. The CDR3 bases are TGTGCCAGCAGCCCGCCGGGCATGGGGTACAATGAGCAGTTCTTC. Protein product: CASSPPGMGYNEQFF.

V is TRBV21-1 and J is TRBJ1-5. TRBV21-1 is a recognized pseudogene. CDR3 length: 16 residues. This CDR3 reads CASSKVSRECNQPQHF. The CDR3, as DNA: TGTGCCAGCAGCAAAGTATCCCGAGAATGTAATCAGCCCCAGCATTTT.

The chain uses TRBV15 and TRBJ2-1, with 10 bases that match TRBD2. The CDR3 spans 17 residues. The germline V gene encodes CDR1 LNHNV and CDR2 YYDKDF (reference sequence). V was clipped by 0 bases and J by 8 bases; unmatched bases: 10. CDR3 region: CATSRDLSSGSGHEQFF. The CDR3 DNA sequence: TGTGCCACCAGCAGAGATTTGTCTAGCGGGAGCGGCCATGAGCAGTTCTTC. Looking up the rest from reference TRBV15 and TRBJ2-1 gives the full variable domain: DAMVIQNPRYQVTQFGKPVTLSCSQTLNHNVMYWYQQKSSQAPKLLFHYYDKDFNNEADTPDNFQSRRPNTSFCFLDIRSPGLGDTAMYLCATSRDLSSGSGHEQFFGPGTRLTVL.

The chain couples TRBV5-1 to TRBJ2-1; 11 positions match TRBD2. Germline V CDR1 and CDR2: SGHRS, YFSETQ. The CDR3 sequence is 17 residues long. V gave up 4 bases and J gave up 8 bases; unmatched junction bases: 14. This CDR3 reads CASSGGTSGTPVDEQFF. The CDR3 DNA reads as TGCGCCAGCAGCGGGGGGACTAGCGGTACCCCCGTGGATGAGCAGTTCTTC.

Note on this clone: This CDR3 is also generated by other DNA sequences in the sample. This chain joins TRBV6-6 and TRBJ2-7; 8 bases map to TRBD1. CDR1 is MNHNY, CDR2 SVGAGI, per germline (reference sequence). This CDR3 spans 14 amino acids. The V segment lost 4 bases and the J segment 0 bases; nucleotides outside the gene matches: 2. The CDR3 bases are TGTGCCAGCAGTTGGACAGGGACCTCCTACGAGCAGTACTTC. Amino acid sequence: CASSWTGTSYEQYF.

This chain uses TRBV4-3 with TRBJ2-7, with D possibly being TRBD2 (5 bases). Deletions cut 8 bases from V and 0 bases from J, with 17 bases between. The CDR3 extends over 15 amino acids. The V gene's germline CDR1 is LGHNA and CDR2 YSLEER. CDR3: CASAKIGLNSYEQYF. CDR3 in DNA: TGCGCCAGCGCAAAAATTGGACTGAACTCCTACGAGCAGTACTTC.

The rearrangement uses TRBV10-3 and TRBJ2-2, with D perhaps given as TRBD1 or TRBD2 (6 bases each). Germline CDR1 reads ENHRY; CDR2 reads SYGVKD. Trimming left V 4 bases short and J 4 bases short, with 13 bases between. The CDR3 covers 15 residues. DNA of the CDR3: TGTGCCATCAGTGTCGGGGGACACACCACCGGGGAGCTGTTTTTT. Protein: CAISVGGHTTGELFF.

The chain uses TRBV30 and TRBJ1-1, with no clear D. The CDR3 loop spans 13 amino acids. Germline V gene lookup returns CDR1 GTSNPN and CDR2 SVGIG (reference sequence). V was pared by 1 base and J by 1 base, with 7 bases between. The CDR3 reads CAWSERPNTEAFF. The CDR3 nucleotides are TGTGCCTGGAGTGAACGCCCGAACACTGAAGCTTTCTTT.

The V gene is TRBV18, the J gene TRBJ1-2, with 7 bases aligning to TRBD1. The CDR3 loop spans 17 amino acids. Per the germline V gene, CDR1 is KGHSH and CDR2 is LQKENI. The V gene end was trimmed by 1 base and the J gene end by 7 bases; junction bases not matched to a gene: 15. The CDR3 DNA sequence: TGTGCCAGCTCACCACGGCAACAGGGGCCTGCTGGAGGTGGCTACACCTTC. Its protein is CASSPRQQGPAGGGYTF.

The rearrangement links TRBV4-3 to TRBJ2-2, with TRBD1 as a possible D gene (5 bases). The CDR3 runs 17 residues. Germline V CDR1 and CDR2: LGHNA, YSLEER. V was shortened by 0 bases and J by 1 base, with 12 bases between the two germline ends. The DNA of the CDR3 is TGCGCCAGCAGCCAAGATTTTGGGCAGGGGAACACCGGGGAGCTGTTTTTT. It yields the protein CASSQDFGQGNTGELFF.

Here the CDR3 reads CASSLTPPPYEQYF. Here the CDR3 DNA reads TGTGCCAGCTCACTCACTCCTCCCCCTTACGAGCAGTACTTC. V and J are TRBV18 and TRBJ2-7; D gene unclear. This CDR3 has 14 residues. The germline V gene has CDR1 KGHSH and CDR2 LQKENI. V lost 4 bases and J 4 bases, leaving 14 bases between the germline ends.

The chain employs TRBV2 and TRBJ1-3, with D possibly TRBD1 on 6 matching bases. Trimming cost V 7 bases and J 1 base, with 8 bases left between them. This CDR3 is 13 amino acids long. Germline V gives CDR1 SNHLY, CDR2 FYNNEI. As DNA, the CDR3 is TGTGCCAGCAATGACAGGTCTGGAAACACCATATATTTT. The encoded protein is CASNDRSGNTIYF.

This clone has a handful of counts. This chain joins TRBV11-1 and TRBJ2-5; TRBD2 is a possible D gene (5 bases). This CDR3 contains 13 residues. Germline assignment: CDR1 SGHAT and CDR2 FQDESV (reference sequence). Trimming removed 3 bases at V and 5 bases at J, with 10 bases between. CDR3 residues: CASSFGLWETQYF. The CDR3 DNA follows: TGTGCCAGCAGCTTCGGACTGTGGGAGACCCAGTACTTC. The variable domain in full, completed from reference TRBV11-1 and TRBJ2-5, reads EAEVAQSPRYKITEKSQAVAFWCDPISGHATLYWYRQILGQGPELLVQFQDESVVDDSQLPKDRFSAERLKGVDSTLKIQPAELGDSAMYLCASSFGLWETQYFGPGTRLLVL.

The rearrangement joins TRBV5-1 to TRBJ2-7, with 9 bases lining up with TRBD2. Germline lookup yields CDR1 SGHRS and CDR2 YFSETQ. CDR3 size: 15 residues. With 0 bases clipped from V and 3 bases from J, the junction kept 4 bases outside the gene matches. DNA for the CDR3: TGCGCCAGCAGCTTGGAAGCGGGAGGTTACTACGAGCAGTACTTC. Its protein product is CASSLEAGGYYEQYF.

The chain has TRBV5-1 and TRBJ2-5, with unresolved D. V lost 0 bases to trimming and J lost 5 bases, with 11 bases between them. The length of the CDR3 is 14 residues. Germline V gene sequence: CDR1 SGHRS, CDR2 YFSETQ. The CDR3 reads CASSLGLGLETQYF. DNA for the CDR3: TGCGCCAGCAGCTTGGGTCTTGGTTTGGAGACCCAGTACTTC.

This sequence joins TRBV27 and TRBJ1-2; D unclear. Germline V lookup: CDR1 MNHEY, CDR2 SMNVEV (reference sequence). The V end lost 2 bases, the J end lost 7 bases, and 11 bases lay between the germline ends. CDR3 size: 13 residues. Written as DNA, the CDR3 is TGTGCCAGCAGTTTAGGTCCCTGGCGTGGCTACACCTTC. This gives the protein CASSLGPWRGYTF.